The TCR beta chain described here comes from a study of CD8 T cells in ankylosing spondylitis. Study-wide results and limits: Disease-linked clones were found to be CD8+ and relatively rare in peripheral blood. Typical of ankylosing spondylitis blood, it appeared, was a TCR beta motif of eight highly homologous variants.

V lost 5 bases, J lost 7 bases, and 9 bases lay in between. This CDR3 has 11 amino acids. CDR1 and CDR2 (germline): WSHSY, SAAADI. For this clonotype: What it binds is unknown.

In making TCR beta libraries, quantitative 5'-RACE with molecular barcodes was used. In TCRdb, the 5' RACE reads were re-called with MiXCR into one record per CDR3 protein. The sample lists some 250,000 distinct CDR3 sequences; around a tenth were seen once. What was sequenced was blood, either unsorted or a sorted T cell fraction (not recorded which). The chain has TRBV10-2 and TRBJ2-7; no clear D. The TCR comes from a male donor with ankylosing spondylitis or in good health (not recorded which). As DNA, the CDR3 is TGCGCCAGCAGTCCGACCCGGGAGCAGTACTTC. Protein: CASSPTREQYF.